The clone carrying this T cell receptor (beta chain) is a singleton in its sample. The data derive from a study of blood T cell repertoires in COVID-19. Study details: There were acute and convalescent COVID-19 samples, and they came from the United States, Italy and Spain. Sources were T cells, B-cell-depleted T cells, or PBMCs; the material itself was cDNA or gDNA.

V dropped 4 bases and J dropped 2 bases, with 14 bases sitting between them. The CDR3 spans 15 residues. Germline V gene sequence: CDR1 SNHLY, CDR2 FYNNEI. In the study's own analysis: Amplification with reference gene primers provided the estimates of nucleated cell counts. The data were produced by immunoSEQ multiplex PCR, yet TCRdb's version contains in-frame clones alone and is incomplete. The D gene and trimming were derived from the DNA, and the V and J assignments and clone size from that table. The sample has fewer than 40,000 clones; about 82% are singletons. The chain recombines TRBV2 with TRBJ1-2; D is unresolved. The TCR comes from a human donor in a cohort sampled during active COVID-19. Material: peripheral blood. DNA of the CDR3: TGTGCCAGCAGTGTCTTACAAGCCGGGAACTATGGCTACACCTTC. Amino acid sequence: CASSVLQAGNYGYTF. Supplemented by reference TRBV2 and TRBJ1-2, the full variable domain reads EPEVTQTPSHQVTQMGQEVILRCVPISNHLYFYWYRQILGQKVEFLVSFYNNEISEKSEIFDDQFSVERPDGSNFTLKIRSTKLEDSAMYFCASSVLQAGNYGYTFGSGTRLTVV.